The 20 T cell receptor beta chains below come from one sample, sequenced in a study of cytomegalovirus exposure and HLA in healthy donors. The PCR had 60 Vbeta and 13 Jbeta primers. The data were produced by immunoSEQ multiplex PCR, yet TCRdb's version contains in-frame clones alone and is incomplete. The table shows about 170,000 clones, with approximately 59% occurring only once. Source material: PBMCs. These receptors originate from a man between 35 and 55 years old in good health and CMV-seronegative.

The chain has TRBV29-1 and TRBJ2-1; TRBD2 agrees at 13 bases. Looked up from germline, CDR1 is SQVTM and CDR2 is ANQGSEA. Trimming removed 6 bases from V and 5 bases from J; junction bases left unmatched: 13. The CDR3 has 17 amino acids. CDR3 DNA: TGCAGCGTGCGGCTACCGGGACTAGCGGGGTATAACAATGAGCAGTTCTTC. This encodes CSVRLPGLAGYNNEQFF.

This chain uses TRBV11-2 with TRBJ1-4; D gene uncertain. Germline CDR1 and CDR2: SGHAT and FQNNGV. The V and J ends lost 5 bases and 5 bases respectively, with 15 bases between them. The CDR3 loop spans 15 amino acids. CDR3 in amino acids: CASSKVSGPNEKLFF. In DNA form, the CDR3 reads TGTGCCAGCAGCAAAGTGAGTGGGCCGAATGAAAAACTGTTTTTT.

The V gene is TRBV6-4, the J gene TRBJ2-1; TRBD1 matches 11 bases. Trimming at V came to 6 bases and at J to 0 bases, leaving 7 bases not matched to a gene. Per germline, CDR1 MRHNA and CDR2 SNTAGT. This CDR3 comprises 17 residues. The CDR3 here is CASSAGTGGSSYNEQFF. The CDR3 nucleotides read TGTGCCAGCAGCGCCGGGACAGGGGGTTCCTCCTACAATGAGCAGTTCTTC.

Of note for this clone: Other DNA sequences in this sample translate to the same CDR3. This chain links TRBV5-1 with TRBJ2-7; TRBD1 might be the D (5 bases). Germline V gene sequence: CDR1 SGHRS, CDR2 YFSETQ. There are 14 residues in the CDR3. Trimming shortened V by 0 bases and J by 3 bases, and 10 bases separated the two germline ends. In nucleotides, the CDR3 is TGCGCCAGCAGCTTGGAAACAGGACACTACGAGCAGTACTTC. Its translation: CASSLETGHYEQYF.

This chain connects TRBV14 to TRBJ2-7, with D perhaps TRBD2 (7 bases). The CDR3 contains 15 residues. V dropped 1 base and J dropped 2 bases, with 12 bases sitting between them. CDR1 and CDR2 from the germline V gene are SGHDN and FVKESK. CDR3 amino acids: CASSQVLGGAYEQYF. CDR3 nucleotide sequence: TGTGCCAGCAGCCAAGTCTTAGGGGGGGCCTACGAGCAGTACTTC.

V usage is TRBV4-3 and J usage is TRBJ2-1; possible D gene TRBD2, 5 bases. CDR3 size: 16 residues. The germline V and J ends were trimmed by 1 base and 3 bases, with 13 bases remaining between them. In germline, CDR1 is LGHNA, CDR2 YSLEER. CDR3 in amino acids: CASSQVGGLNYNEQFF. CDR3 nucleotides: TGCGCCAGCAGCCAAGTTGGAGGTCTTAACTACAATGAGCAGTTCTTC.

The sample holds a few counts of this clone. CDR3 region: CAWSRRGRQPQHF. The DNA of the CDR3 is TGTGCCTGGAGTAGGAGGGGCCGTCAGCCCCAGCATTTT. V and J are TRBV30 and TRBJ1-5, with D possibly being TRBD1 (5 bases). The CDR3 is 13 amino acids. V lost 2 bases to trimming and J lost 6 bases, with 11 bases between them. CDR1 GTSNPN and CDR2 SVGIG come from the germline V gene (reference sequence).

The chain joins TRBV19 to TRBJ2-7; D is perhaps TRBD1 (5 bases). Germline values: CDR1 LNHDA, CDR2 SQIVND (reference sequence). The CDR3 is 13 residues long. V was cut by 4 bases and J by 3 bases, with 10 bases left in between. The CDR3 bases are TGTGCCAGTAGTACGGACACAAACTACGAGCAGTACTTC. As protein: CASSTDTNYEQYF.

The chain joins TRBV7-9 to TRBJ2-1; D is undetermined. V was pared by 7 bases and J by 9 bases, with 13 bases between. CDR1 and CDR2 (germline): SEHNR, FQNEAQ (reference sequence). The CDR3 loop spans 12 amino acids. The CDR3 DNA sequence: TGTGCCAGCACTGTCTCACTCCGTGAGCAGTTCTTC. Translating gives CASTVSLREQFF.

The V gene is TRBV11-2, the J gene TRBJ2-3, with D possibly being TRBD2 (7 bases). Trimming pared 1 base from V and 6 bases from J, leaving 17 bases between. The CDR3 covers 16 residues. In germline, CDR1 is SGHAT, CDR2 FQNNGV. CDR3: CASSLVRGAGLDTQYF. The CDR3 region has the DNA TGTGCCAGCAGCTTAGTACGGGGGGCGGGGTTGGATACGCAGTATTTT.

The rearrangement joins TRBV15 to TRBJ1-1, with 7 bases that match TRBD1. The CDR3 loop spans 15 amino acids. CDR1 LNHNV and CDR2 YYDKDF come from the germline V gene (reference sequence). The J segment lost 5 bases and the V segment lost 0 bases, leaving 6 bases of the junction unmatched. The CDR3 coding sequence is TGTGCCACCAGCAGAGAAGGGGGCAGGGGGACTGAAGCTTTCTTT. It yields the protein CATSREGGRGTEAFF. Full variable domain (missing parts from reference TRBV15 and TRBJ1-1): DAMVIQNPRYQVTQFGKPVTLSCSQTLNHNVMYWYQQKSSQAPKLLFHYYDKDFNNEADTPDNFQSRRPNTSFCFLDIRSPGLGDTAMYLCATSREGGRGTEAFFGQGTRLTVV.

The rearrangement uses TRBV30 and TRBJ2-7, with D perhaps TRBD1 (6 bases). The length of the CDR3 is 13 residues. With 2 bases removed from V and 4 bases from J, the gap between germline ends came to 12 bases. Germline-derived CDR1 and CDR2 are GTSNPN and SVGIG (reference sequence). The CDR3 coding sequence is TGTGCCTGGAGTAGGGGAAGGGGGTACGAGCAGTACTTC. Protein: CAWSRGRGYEQYF.

V gene TRBV11-3 combines with J gene TRBJ2-5; 7 bases are shared with TRBD1. Germline trimming cut 2 bases from V and 4 bases from J; bases unmatched to any gene: 4. CDR1 and CDR2 from the germline V gene are SGHNT and YENEEA. CDR3 length: 14 amino acids. CDR3 sequence: CASSLSRGSETQYF. CDR3 DNA sequence: TGTGCCAGCAGCTTAAGCAGGGGGTCAGAGACCCAGTACTTC.

The chain recombines TRBV29-1 with TRBJ2-6; 11 bases match TRBD1. Germline V gives CDR1 SQVTM, CDR2 ANQGSEA. Trimming cost V 4 bases and J 12 bases; bases outside gene matches: 11. The CDR3 contains 15 residues. The CDR3 nucleotides are TGCAGCGTTGTTCCTGGACAGGGGGCCACCAGCGTCCTGACTTTC. Amino acid sequence: CSVVPGQGATSVLTF.

This clone was counted a few times. CDR3 region: CASSIRTQGGYTF. The CDR3 region has the DNA TGTGCCAGTAGTATACGGACACAGGGTGGCTACACCTTC. V usage is TRBV19 and J usage is TRBJ1-2, with D maybe TRBD1 (6 bases). This CDR3 is 13 amino acids long. Germline CDR1 reads LNHDA; CDR2 reads SQIVND (reference sequence). The ends were cut back, 2 bases at V and 7 bases at J, with 11 bases in the middle.

V usage is TRBV19 and J usage is TRBJ1-5, with 7 bases identical to TRBD1. Germline CDR1 reads LNHDA; CDR2 reads SQIVND (reference sequence). The CDR3 spans 15 residues. Trimming cost V 0 bases and J 3 bases; bases outside gene matches: 2. DNA for the CDR3: TGTGCCAGTAGTATAGAGACAGGGATCAATCAGCCCCAGCATTTT. It yields the protein CASSIETGINQPQHF. Full variable domain (rest looked up from reference TRBV19 and TRBJ1-5): DGGITQSPKYLFRKEGQNVTLSCEQNLNHDAMYWYRQDPGQGLRLIYYSQIVNDFQKGDIAEGYSVSREKKESFPLTVTSAQKNPTAFYLCASSIETGINQPQHFGDGTRLSIL.

This clone occurred once. This sequence joins TRBV19 and TRBJ1-4; TRBD1 matches at 10 bases. Germline lookup yields CDR1 LNHDA and CDR2 SQIVND (reference sequence). V was clipped by 7 bases and J by 8 bases; unmatched bases: 7. The CDR3 totals 14 residues. In DNA form, the CDR3 reads TGTGCCAGTACGCCGGGACAGGGGAACGAAAAACTGTTTTTT. This gives the protein CASTPGQGNEKLFF.

The gene calls are TRBV18 and TRBJ2-1, with 7 bases fitting TRBD1. Germline V gene data show CDR1 as KGHSH and CDR2 as LQKENI. V shed 4 bases and J 5 bases; nucleotides not matched to a gene: 14. CDR3 size: 17 residues. CDR3 region: CASSLATGTAVHNEQFF. CDR3 nucleotides: TGTGCCAGCTCACTCGCCACCGGGACAGCGGTCCACAATGAGCAGTTCTTC. The full variable domain, in which reference TRBV18 and TRBJ2-1 provide the parts outside the CDR3, is NAGVMQNPRHLVRRRGQEARLRCSPMKGHSHVYWYRQLPEEGLKFMVYLQKENIIDESGMPKERFSAEFPKEGPSILRIQQVVRGDSAAYFCASSLATGTAVHNEQFFGPGTRLTVL.

Of note for this clone: The junction shows a germline mismatch at one end, possibly a read error. The chain joins TRBV7-9 to TRBJ1-1; D remains unclear. The V gene's germline CDR1 is SEHNR and CDR2 FQNEAQ (reference sequence). The CDR3 totals 19 residues. For the CDR3, the DNA is TGTTCCAGCAGCTTAGACTTGGGAGGGCTCTACCTTTTGAACACTGAAGCTTTCTTT. The encoded protein is CSSSLDLGGLYLLNTEAFF. The entire variable domain, with the rest obtained from reference TRBV7-9 and TRBJ1-1, is as follows: DTGVSQNPRHKITKRGQNVTFRCDPISEHNRLYWYRQTLGQGPEFLTYFQNEAQLEKSRLLSDRFSAERPKGSFSTLEIQRTEQGDSAMYLCSSSLDLGGLYLLNTEAFFGQGTRLTVV.

The chain is built from TRBV18 and TRBJ1-5, with D tentatively TRBD1 (6 bases). Germline V CDR1 and CDR2: KGHSH, LQKENI. V was shortened by 1 base and J by 4 bases, with 20 bases between the two germline ends. The CDR3 covers 18 residues. CDR3 in amino acids: CASSPLSLGDNWNQPQHF. The DNA of the CDR3 is TGTGCCAGCTCACCACTTTCCCTAGGGGACAACTGGAATCAGCCCCAGCATTTT.